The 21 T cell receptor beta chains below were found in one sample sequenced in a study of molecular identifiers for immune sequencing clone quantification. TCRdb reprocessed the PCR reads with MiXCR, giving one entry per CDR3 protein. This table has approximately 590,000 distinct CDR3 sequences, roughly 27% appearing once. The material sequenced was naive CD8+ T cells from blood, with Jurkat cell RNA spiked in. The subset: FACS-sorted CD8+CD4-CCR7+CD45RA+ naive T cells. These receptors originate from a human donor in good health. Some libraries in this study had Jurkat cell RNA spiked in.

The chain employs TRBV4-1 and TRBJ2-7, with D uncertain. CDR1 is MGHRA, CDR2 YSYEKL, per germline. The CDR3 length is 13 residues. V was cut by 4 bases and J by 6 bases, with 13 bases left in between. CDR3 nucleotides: TGCGCCAGCAGCCTGGCTGGTGGGTCCGAGCAGTACTTC. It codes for CASSLAGGSEQYF.

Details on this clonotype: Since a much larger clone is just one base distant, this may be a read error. CDR3: CGVVGRGYGETQYF. CDR3 sequence (DNA): TGCGGCGTTGTTGGCAGGGGGTATGGAGAGACCCAGTACTTC. The chain joins TRBV29-1 to TRBJ2-5; 7 bases line up with TRBD1. CDR1 and CDR2 from the germline V gene are SQVTM and ANQGSEA. CDR3 length: 14 residues. Together with reference TRBV29-1 and TRBJ2-5, the CDR3 gives the full variable domain: SAVISQKPSRDICQRGTSLTIQCQVDSQVTMMFWYRQQPGQSLTLIATANQGSEATYESGFVIDKFPISRPNLTFSTLTVSNMSPEDSSIYLCGVVGRGYGETQYFGPGTRLLVL.

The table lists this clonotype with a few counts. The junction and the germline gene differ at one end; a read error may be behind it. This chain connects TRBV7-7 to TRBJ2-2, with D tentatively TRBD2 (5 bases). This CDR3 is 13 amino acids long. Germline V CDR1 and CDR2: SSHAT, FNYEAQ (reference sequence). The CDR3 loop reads CASSPDLTGELFF. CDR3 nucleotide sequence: TGTGCTAGCAGCCCGGACTTGACCGGGGAGCTGTTTTTT.

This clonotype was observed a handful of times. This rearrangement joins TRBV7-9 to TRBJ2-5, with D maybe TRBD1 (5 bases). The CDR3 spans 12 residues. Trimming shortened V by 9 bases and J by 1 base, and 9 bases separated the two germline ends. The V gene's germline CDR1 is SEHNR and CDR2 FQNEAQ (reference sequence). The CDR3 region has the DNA TGTGCCAGTCGACAGATCCAAGAGACCCAGTACTTC. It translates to CASRQIQETQYF.

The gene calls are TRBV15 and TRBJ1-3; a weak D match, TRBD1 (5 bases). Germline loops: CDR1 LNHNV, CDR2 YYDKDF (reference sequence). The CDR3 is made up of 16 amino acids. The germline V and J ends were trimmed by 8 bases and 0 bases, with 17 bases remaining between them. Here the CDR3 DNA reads TGTGCCACCTCAGCGGGACCGCCTCACTCTGGAAACACCATATATTTT. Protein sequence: CATSAGPPHSGNTIYF.

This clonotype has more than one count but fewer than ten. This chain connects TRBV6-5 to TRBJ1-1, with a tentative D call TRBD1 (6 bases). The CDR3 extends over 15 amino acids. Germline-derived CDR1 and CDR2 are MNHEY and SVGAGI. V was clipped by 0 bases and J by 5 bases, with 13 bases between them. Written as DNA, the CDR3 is TGTGCCAGCAGTTACTCTTGGGGGCGAGATACTGAAGCTTTCTTT. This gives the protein CASSYSWGRDTEAFF.

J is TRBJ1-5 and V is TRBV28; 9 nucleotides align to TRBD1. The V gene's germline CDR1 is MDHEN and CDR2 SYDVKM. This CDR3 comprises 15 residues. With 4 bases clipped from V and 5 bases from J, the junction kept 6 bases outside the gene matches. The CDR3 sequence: CASSWDRAYYQPQHF. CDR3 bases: TGTGCCAGCAGTTGGGACAGGGCGTATTATCAGCCCCAGCATTTT.

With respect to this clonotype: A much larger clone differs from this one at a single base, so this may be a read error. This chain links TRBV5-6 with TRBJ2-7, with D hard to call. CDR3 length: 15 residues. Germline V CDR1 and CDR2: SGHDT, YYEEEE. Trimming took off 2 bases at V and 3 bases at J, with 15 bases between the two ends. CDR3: CASSLRVQGSYEQYF. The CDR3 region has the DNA TGTGCCAGCAGCTTAAGGGTCCAAGGAAGCTACGAGCAGTACTTC.

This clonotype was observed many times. The CDR3 spells CASTNSKNTEAFF. CDR3 bases: TGTGCCAGCACCAATAGCAAGAACACTGAAGCTTTCTTT. The chain recombines TRBV6-2 or TRBV6-3 with TRBJ1-1; the D is unclear. Trimming removed 7 bases at V and 1 base at J, with 10 bases between. Germline CDR1 reads MNHEY; CDR2 reads SVGEGT. The CDR3 contains 13 residues.

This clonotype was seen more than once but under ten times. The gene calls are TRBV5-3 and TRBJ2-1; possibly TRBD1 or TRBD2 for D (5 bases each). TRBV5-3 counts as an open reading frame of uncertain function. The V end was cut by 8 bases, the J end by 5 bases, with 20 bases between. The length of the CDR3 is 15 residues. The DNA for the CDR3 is TGTGCCAGCAGCGAAGGGGAGAACATTAACAATGAGCAGTTCTTC. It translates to CASSEGENINNEQFF.

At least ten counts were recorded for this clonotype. CDR3 sequence (DNA): TGCAGTGCTAGAGCAATGGAGACAGGGAACACCGGGGAGCTGTTTTTT. It is translated as CSARAMETGNTGELFF. This chain links TRBV20-1 with TRBJ2-2; TRBD1 is a possible D gene (6 bases). Germline assignment: CDR1 DFQATT and CDR2 SNEGSKA (reference sequence). This CDR3 spans 16 amino acids. Trimming took 1 base from V and 1 from J, leaving 13 bases between them.

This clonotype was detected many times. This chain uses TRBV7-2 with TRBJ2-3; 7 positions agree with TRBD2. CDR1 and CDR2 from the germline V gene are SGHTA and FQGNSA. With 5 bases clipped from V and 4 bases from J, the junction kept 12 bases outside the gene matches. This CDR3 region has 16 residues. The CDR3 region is CASSPARTRTSDTQYF. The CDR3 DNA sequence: TGTGCCAGCAGCCCGGCCAGGACTAGGACCTCAGATACGCAGTATTTT.

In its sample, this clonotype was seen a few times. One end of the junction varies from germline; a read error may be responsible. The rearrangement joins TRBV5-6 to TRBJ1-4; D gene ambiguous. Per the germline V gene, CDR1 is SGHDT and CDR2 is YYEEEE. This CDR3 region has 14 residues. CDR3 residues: CASSLGRAHEKLVF. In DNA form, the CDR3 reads TGTGCCAGCAGCTTGGGTAGGGCCCATGAAAAACTGGTTTTT.

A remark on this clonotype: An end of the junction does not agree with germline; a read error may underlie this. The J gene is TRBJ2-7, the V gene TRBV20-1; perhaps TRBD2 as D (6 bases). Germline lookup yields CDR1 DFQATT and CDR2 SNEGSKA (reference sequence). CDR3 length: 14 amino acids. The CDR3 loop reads CSARPTSTSWERYF. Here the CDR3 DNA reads TGCAGTGCTAGACCGACTAGTACCAGTTGGGAGCGGTACTTC.

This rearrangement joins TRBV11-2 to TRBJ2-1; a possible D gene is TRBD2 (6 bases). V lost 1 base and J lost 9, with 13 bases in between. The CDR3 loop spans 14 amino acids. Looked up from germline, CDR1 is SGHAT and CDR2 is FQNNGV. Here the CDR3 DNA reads TGTGCCAGCAGCTTAGGGGGCGGGGAATTTGAGCAGTTCTTC. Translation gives CASSLGGGEFEQFF.

The CDR3 region is CSASPIPAGGETDTQYF. The CDR3 region has the DNA TGCAGTGCTAGCCCAATTCCAGCGGGGGGGGAAACAGATACGCAGTATTTT. The V call is TRBV20-1, the J call TRBJ2-3; 10 nucleotides line up with TRBD2. In germline, CDR1 is DFQATT, CDR2 SNEGSKA (reference sequence). This CDR3 contains 17 residues. V lost 3 bases and J lost 3; bases outside the gene matches: 12.

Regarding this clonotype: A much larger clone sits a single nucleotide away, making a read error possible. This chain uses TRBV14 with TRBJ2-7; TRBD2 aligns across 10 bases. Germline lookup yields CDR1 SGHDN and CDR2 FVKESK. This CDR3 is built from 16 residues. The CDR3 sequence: CASRQDYPSGSYEQYF. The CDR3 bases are TGTGCCAGCCGCCAAGATTACCCTAGCGGGAGCTACGAGCAGTACTTC.

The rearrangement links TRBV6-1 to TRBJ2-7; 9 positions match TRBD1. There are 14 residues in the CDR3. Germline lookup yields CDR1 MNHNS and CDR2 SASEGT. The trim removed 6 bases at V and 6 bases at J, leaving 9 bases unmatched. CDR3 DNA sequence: TGTGCCAGCAGCGGACAGGGGAAGTACTGCGAGCAGTACTTC. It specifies CASSGQGKYCEQYF.

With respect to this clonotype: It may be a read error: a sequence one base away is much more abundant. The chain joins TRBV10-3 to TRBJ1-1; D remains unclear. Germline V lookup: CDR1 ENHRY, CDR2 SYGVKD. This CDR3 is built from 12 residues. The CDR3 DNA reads TGTGCCACCAGTGTCGCCAACACTGAAGCTTTCTTT. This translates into CATSVANTEAFF.

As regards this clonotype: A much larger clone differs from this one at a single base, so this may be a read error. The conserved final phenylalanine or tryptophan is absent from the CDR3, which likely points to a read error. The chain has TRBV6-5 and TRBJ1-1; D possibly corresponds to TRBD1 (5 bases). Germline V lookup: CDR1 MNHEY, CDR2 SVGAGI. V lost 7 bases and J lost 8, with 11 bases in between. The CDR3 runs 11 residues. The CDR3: CASNGAGEAFL. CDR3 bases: TGTGCCAGCAACGGGGCCGGGGAAGCTTTCCTT.

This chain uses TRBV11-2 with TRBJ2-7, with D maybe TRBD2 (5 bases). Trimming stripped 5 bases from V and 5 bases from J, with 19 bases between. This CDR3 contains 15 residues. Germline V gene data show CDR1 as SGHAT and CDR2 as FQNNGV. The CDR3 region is CASSPAESRSHEQYF. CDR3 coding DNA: TGTGCCAGCAGCCCAGCGGAGTCAAGGAGCCACGAGCAGTACTTC.